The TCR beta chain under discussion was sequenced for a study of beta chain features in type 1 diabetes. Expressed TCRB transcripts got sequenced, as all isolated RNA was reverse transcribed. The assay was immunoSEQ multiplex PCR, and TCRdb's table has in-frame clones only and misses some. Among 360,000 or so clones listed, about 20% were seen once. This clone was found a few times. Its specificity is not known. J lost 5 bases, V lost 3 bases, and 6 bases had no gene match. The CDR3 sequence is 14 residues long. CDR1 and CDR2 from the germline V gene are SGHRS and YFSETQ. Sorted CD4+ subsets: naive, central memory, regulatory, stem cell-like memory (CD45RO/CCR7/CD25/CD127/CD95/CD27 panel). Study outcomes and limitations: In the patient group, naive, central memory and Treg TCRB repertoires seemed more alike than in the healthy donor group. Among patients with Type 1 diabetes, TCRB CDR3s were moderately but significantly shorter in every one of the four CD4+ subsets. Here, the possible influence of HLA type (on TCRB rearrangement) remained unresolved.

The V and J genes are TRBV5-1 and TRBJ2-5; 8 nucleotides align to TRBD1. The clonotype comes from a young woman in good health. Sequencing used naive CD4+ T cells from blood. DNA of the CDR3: TGCGCCAGCAGCTCAACTCAGGGGGCGGAGACCCAGTACTTC. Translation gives CASSSTQGAETQYF.